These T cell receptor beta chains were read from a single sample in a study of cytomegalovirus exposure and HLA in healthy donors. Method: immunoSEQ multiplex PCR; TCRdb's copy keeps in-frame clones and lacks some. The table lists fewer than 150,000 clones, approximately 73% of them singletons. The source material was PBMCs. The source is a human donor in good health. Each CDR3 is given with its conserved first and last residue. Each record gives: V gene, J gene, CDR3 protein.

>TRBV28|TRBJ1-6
CASLGPEFLHF
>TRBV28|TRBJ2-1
CASSLLGSYNEQFF
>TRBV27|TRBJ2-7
CASSLSWGLWSYEQYF
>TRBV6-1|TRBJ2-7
CASNPELGYEQYF
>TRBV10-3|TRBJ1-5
CASQAEGTGQQHF
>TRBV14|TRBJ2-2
CASSQDLLTSTGELFF
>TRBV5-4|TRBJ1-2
CASSLAGQTNYGYTF
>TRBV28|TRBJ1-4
CASRAQGAGEKLFF
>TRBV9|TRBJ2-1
CASSLQGENNEQFF
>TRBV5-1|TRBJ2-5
CASSLFAGALETQYF
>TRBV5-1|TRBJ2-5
CASSTGLQETQYF
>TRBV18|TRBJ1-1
CASSLGQGFAEAFF
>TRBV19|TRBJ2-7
CASSAGLVYEQYF
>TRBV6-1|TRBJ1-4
CASSERGRGGEKLFF
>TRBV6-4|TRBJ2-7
CASSRESYEQYF
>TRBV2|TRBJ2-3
CASSDTGGTDTQYF
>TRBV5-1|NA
CASSLEYSPLYEQYF
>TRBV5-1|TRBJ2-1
CASSPPDGSYNEQFF
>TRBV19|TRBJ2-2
CASSIPRGRNTGELFF
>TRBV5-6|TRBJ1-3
CASSLGSNPFTIYF
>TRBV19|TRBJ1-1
CASSIGARGNTEAFF
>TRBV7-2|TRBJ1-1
CASSRARGRRLNTEAFF
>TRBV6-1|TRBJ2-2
CASTERRTGELFF
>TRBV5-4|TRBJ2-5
CASSLLAGGYQETQYF
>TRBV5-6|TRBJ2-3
CASSLAVAVFPTDTQYF
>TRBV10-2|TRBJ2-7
CASSYRAGEQYF
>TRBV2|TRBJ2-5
CASRGERETQYF
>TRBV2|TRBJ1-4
CASSEAHRAAEKLFF
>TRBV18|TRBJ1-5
CASSPLRGHQPQHF